This record concerns one TCR beta chain sequence. The CDR3 contains 14 residues. The germline V and J ends were trimmed by 0 bases and 2 bases, with 7 bases remaining between them. CDR1 is SEHNR, CDR2 FQNEAQ, per germline (reference sequence). Sample time point: baseline, week 1 (first vaccination visit). Treatment: pre-vaccination baseline after standard-of-care therapy. These data originate in a study of a mutant IDH1 vaccine in newly diagnosed glioma. The method was immunoSEQ multiplex PCR; TCRdb's version includes in-frame clones alone and lacks a portion of them. The repertoire holds about 21,000 clones, with roughly 88% as singletons.

The chain uses TRBV7-9 and TRBJ1-1, with D possibly matching TRBD1 (6 bases). The sample consisted of PBMCs, taken from a glioma patient treated with radiotherapy, temozolomide or both. This receptor was taken from a man aged 40-49 years with glioma. CDR3 sequence: CASSLADSNTEAFF. The CDR3 coding sequence is TGTGCCAGCAGCTTAGCGGACAGTAACACTGAAGCTTTCTTT.